The 20 T cell receptor beta chains reported below all come from one sample, sequenced in a study of CD8 T cells in Susac syndrome (dated by TCRdb to about 2019). Library prep was done by the immunoSEQ multiplex PCR assay. RNA was extracted using the RNeasy kit, and about 0.45 to 1 ug of the RNA was reverse transcribed with random hexamers. Through fastp at Q25 and MiXCR, TCRdb rebuilt clones from the public reads, retaining in-frame beta chains. CDR3 protein sequences are deduplicated, and each keeps its most common genes and DNA. Within this sample are about 140,000 distinct CDR3 sequences, with more than 85% of them counted one time only. The ten largest make up roughly 0.14% of the sample. The material sequenced was CD4+ T cells from PBMCs. These receptors all stem from a human donor with Susac syndrome.

The rearrangement uses TRBV15 and TRBJ2-2; possibly TRBD1 for D (5 bases). V was shortened by 2 bases and J by 7 bases, with 17 bases between the two germline ends. This CDR3 comprises 16 residues. Germline-derived CDR1 and CDR2 are LNHNV and YYDKDF (reference sequence). In nucleotides, the CDR3 is TGTGCCACCAGCAGATATCCGGCAGGGCGTGGCGGGGAGCTGTTTTTT. This encodes CATSRYPAGRGGELFF.

The CDR3 nucleotides read TGTGCCAGCAGCGTAGGGACGGAGAATCAGCCCCAGCATTTT. As protein: CASSVGTENQPQHF. V is TRBV9 and J is TRBJ1-5, with D uncertain. Germline V gene data show CDR1 as SGDLS and CDR2 as YYNGEE. Trimming pared 0 bases from V and 4 bases from J, leaving 8 bases between. The CDR3 has 14 residues.

Of note for this clonotype: One junction end does not reproduce the germline sequence, and a read error may be involved. The J gene is TRBJ2-5, the V gene TRBV7-7; a weak D match, TRBD2 (6 bases). This CDR3 has 15 amino acids. Germline V lookup: CDR1 SSHAT, CDR2 FNYEAQ (reference sequence). DNA for the CDR3: TGTGCTAGCAGCCCCAACTCCGGGGGACAAGAGACCCAGTACTTC. Its protein is CASSPNSGGQETQYF.

This clonotype was observed a handful of times. This chain uses TRBV29-1 with TRBJ2-1; TRBD1 matches at 10 bases. The CDR3 has 15 amino acids. Germline CDR1 is SQVTM and CDR2 is ANQGSEA. V dropped 7 bases and J dropped 7; count of bases not matched to a gene: 13. As DNA, the CDR3 is TGCAGCGGCCAAAGTGGGGGACAGGGGTGGAATGAGCAGTTCTTC. This encodes CSGQSGGQGWNEQFF.

The rearrangement links TRBV7-9 to TRBJ2-5; 9 nucleotides agree with TRBD2. The V segment lost 4 bases and the J segment 3 bases; nucleotides outside the gene matches: 3. Germline CDR1 reads SEHNR; CDR2 reads FQNEAQ (reference sequence). There are 14 residues in the CDR3. The CDR3 DNA reads TGTGCCAGCAGCTGGCGGGGGGGGGAAGAGACCCAGTACTTC. It encodes CASSWRGGEETQYF.

The V gene is TRBV4-3, the J gene TRBJ2-7; 11 bases match TRBD2. The CDR3 runs 17 residues. With 2 bases clipped from V and 4 bases from J, the junction kept 10 bases outside the gene matches. Germline V CDR1 and CDR2: LGHNA, YSLEER. The CDR3 is CASSQSLSGRAYYEQYF. In DNA form, the CDR3 reads TGCGCCAGCAGCCAAAGTCTTAGCGGGAGGGCCTATTACGAGCAGTACTTC.

The rearrangement joins TRBV5-6 to TRBJ1-1, with 8 bases lining up with TRBD1. Per germline, CDR1 SGHDT and CDR2 YYEEEE. The CDR3 is made up of 16 amino acids. The ends lost 4 bases at V and 1 base at J; junction bases unmatched: 9. The CDR3 DNA follows: TGTGCCAGCAGCAAGACAGGGGTCTTGAGGAACACTGAAGCTTTCTTT. This codes for CASSKTGVLRNTEAFF.

The rearrangement joins TRBV20-1 to TRBJ1-2; the match to TRBD1 covers 8 bases. The CDR3 runs 14 residues. J gave up 3 bases and V 5 bases, and 8 bases lay outside the gene matches. Germline V gene data show CDR1 as DFQATT and CDR2 as SNEGSKA (reference sequence). For the CDR3, the DNA is TGCAGTGCTCCTGCAGGGGGCCGAGACTATGGCTACACCTTC. Translating it yields CSAPAGGRDYGYTF.

The V and J genes are TRBV10-3 and TRBJ2-3, with 7 bases that match TRBD1. V lost 3 bases to trimming and J lost 0 bases; unmatched junction nucleotides: 3. The length of the CDR3 is 15 residues. Germline V gene lookup returns CDR1 ENHRY and CDR2 SYGVKD. For the CDR3, the DNA is TGTGCCATCAGTGAAGGGACAGAGAGCACAGATACGCAGTATTTT. It translates to CAISEGTESTDTQYF.

The rearrangement links TRBV28 to TRBJ1-5; TRBD1 is a possible D gene (5 bases). The CDR3 contains 15 residues. The V gene lost 7 bases and the J gene lost 6 bases, with 19 bases spanning the gap. Germline V gene sequence: CDR1 MDHEN, CDR2 SYDVKM. The CDR3 DNA reads TGTGCCAGCATGGGGTTTGGGGGTTCTGGTCAGCCCCAGCATTTT. This codes for CASMGFGGSGQPQHF.

The chain has TRBV14 and TRBJ2-4; TRBD2 agrees at 10 bases. Trimming at V came to 0 bases and at J to 13 bases, leaving 6 bases not matched to a gene. CDR3 length: 14 amino acids. Looked up from germline, CDR1 is SGHDN and CDR2 is FVKESK. The CDR3 DNA is TGTGCCAGCAGCCAAGACAGCACTAGCGGGATCCAGTACTTC. Its translation is CASSQDSTSGIQYF.

The genes are TRBV6-1 and TRBJ1-1; TRBD1 might be the D (6 bases). Trimming removed 6 bases from V and 11 bases from J, with 28 bases in between. Per the germline V gene, CDR1 is MNHNS and CDR2 is SASEGT. The CDR3 extends over 16 amino acids. The CDR3 is CASRPPPYREGQGAFF. The CDR3, as DNA: TGTGCCAGCAGACCTCCCCCCTACAGGGAGGGCCAGGGGGCTTTCTTT.

The V and J genes are TRBV15 and TRBJ2-7, with D hard to call. V gave up 1 base and J gave up 1 base, with 8 bases separating them. The CDR3 totals 14 residues. CDR1 is LNHNV, CDR2 YYDKDF, per germline (reference sequence). The DNA of the CDR3 is TGTGCCACCAGCAGAGGCGAAGGATCCTACGAGCAGTACTTC. Translation: CATSRGEGSYEQYF.

Notes on this clonotype: Relative to the germline gene, one junction end is altered; a read error may explain this. The chain is built from TRBV7-9 and TRBJ1-1, with D hard to call. CDR1 is SEHNR, CDR2 FQNEAQ, per germline (reference sequence). The CDR3 has 15 amino acids. The CDR3: CASSPLSRGNSEAFF. Written as DNA, the CDR3 is TGTGCCAGCAGCCCGCTCAGTCGGGGAAACAGTGAAGCTTTCTTT.

V usage is TRBV12-3 or TRBV12-4 and J usage is TRBJ2-7, with 8 bases lining up with TRBD1. Trimming at V came to 6 bases and at J to 10 bases, leaving 8 bases not matched to a gene. CDR3 length equals 12 residues. CDR3 amino acids: CASSLGTGGQYF. The CDR3 DNA sequence: TGTGCCAGCAGCCTCGGGACAGGCGGTCAGTACTTC.

The CDR3 region has the DNA TGCAGTGCTAGGGGGGGGAATGATCAGCCCCAGCATTTT. It encodes CSARGGNDQPQHF. The chain recombines TRBV20-1 with TRBJ1-5, with D possibly TRBD1 on 5 matching bases. Germline CDR1 and CDR2: DFQATT and SNEGSKA (reference sequence). The V gene lost 3 bases and the J gene lost 5 bases, with 11 bases spanning the gap. CDR3 length equals 13 residues.

V is TRBV2 and J is TRBJ1-2; TRBD1 is a possible D gene (6 bases). Germline CDR1 is SNHLY and CDR2 is FYNNEI. V lost 2 bases, J lost 4 bases, and 11 bases lay in between. This CDR3 has 14 residues. DNA of the CDR3: TGTGCCAGCAGTGAAATTCAGGGGCTCTATGGCTACACCTTC. It translates to CASSEIQGLYGYTF.

J is TRBJ2-3 and V is TRBV20-1; TRBD2 agrees at 10 bases. The CDR3 extends over 16 amino acids. Trimming at V came to 5 bases and at J to 2 bases, leaving 10 bases not matched to a gene. Per germline, CDR1 DFQATT and CDR2 SNEGSKA (reference sequence). CDR3 residues: CSAALPAGGPTDTQYF. In DNA form, the CDR3 reads TGCAGTGCTGCGCTACCAGCGGGAGGGCCCACAGATACGCAGTATTTT.

The chain uses TRBV20-1 and TRBJ2-1; 10 bases fit TRBD1. The CDR3 is 14 amino acids. Germline CDR1 and CDR2: DFQATT and SNEGSKA (reference sequence). V lost 6 bases and J lost 5; bases outside the gene matches: 7. The CDR3 protein is CSAPDRGSDNEQFF. The CDR3 DNA is TGCAGTGCGCCGGACAGGGGGTCAGACAATGAGCAGTTCTTC.

The chain couples TRBV19 to TRBJ1-2; D is ambiguous. The CDR3 contains 14 residues. Germline values: CDR1 LNHDA, CDR2 SQIVND (reference sequence). V lost 3 bases and J 7 bases, leaving 15 bases between the germline ends. The chain's CDR3 is CASSIVDGGGGYTF. CDR3 nucleotides: TGTGCCAGTAGTATTGTGGACGGAGGAGGTGGCTACACCTTC.